This T cell receptor beta chain was observed in a study of blood T cell repertoires in COVID-19. Across the whole study: The United States, Italy and Spain provided the acute and convalescent COVID-19 samples. PBMCs, B-cell-depleted T cells, or T cells provided the cDNA or gDNA that made up the material.

CDR1 is SGHRS and CDR2 is YFSETQ in the germline V gene. The CDR3 totals 16 residues. J was trimmed by 6 bases and V by 2 bases; bases with no gene match: 10. Study processing details: Reference gene primers were amplified, and this amplification served to estimate nucleated cell counts. Generated by immunoSEQ multiplex PCR, the TCRdb table keeps only in-frame clones and is missing some. That table supplies the V and J calls and clone size; D and trimming were determined from the DNA. Of approximately 230,000 clones in the sample, around 90% were seen once. The V and J genes are TRBV5-1 and TRBJ2-1; 8 positions match TRBD1. The source material was peripheral blood. The origin of this receptor is a man older than 75 with acute or convalescent COVID-19. The CDR3 DNA sequence: TGCGCCAGCAGCTTCCCGACAGGGGCCTCAATCAATGAGCAGTTCTTC. Protein sequence: CASSFPTGASINEQFF.